This T cell receptor (beta chain) was sequenced for a study of CD8+CD57+ T cells in acquired aplastic anemia. Study context: The average for DNA from sorted CD4+ and CD8+ cells was 3.2 ug.

Researchers used genomic DNA as the template to profile TCR beta VDJ and CDR3. One entry per CDR3 protein results from TCRdb running MiXCR on the reads. The sample carries a few hundred thousand distinct CDR3 sequences, more than 25% recorded once. CDR3 length equals 15 residues. After removal of 6 bases from V and 4 bases from J, the junction contained 7 bases not matched to a gene. Germline CDR1 is LNHDA and CDR2 is SQIVND (reference sequence). This clonotype was detected ten times or more. Flow cytometry had shown expanded CD8+CD57+ cells in the patients chosen for sequencing. Prior therapy had not been administered to any patient at the time of blood sampling.

V gene TRBV19 combines with J gene TRBJ2-2; 8 nucleotides match TRBD1. The receptor's source is a human donor with aplastic anemia. The specimen was sorted CD4+, CD8+, or CD8+CD57+ T cells (not recorded which) from PBMCs. CDR3 sequence: CASSHDRGTTGELFF. The CDR3 DNA sequence: TGTGCCAGTAGCCACGACAGGGGTACCACCGGGGAGCTGTTTTTT.